This TCR beta chain was retrieved from a study of response to subunit inactivated influenza vaccine. Using its own MiXCR run on the RT-PCR reads, TCRdb lists one record per CDR3 protein. The table records approximately 500,000 distinct CDR3 sequences, roughly 25% of them present only once. This CDR3 is built from 15 residues. V dropped 1 base and J dropped 3 bases, with 9 bases sitting between them. In germline, CDR1 is SEHNR, CDR2 FQNEAQ (reference sequence). A further study also used this sample, focusing on T cells expressing NK-cell markers. That study adds: A 5'RACE template switching approach incorporating UMIs was used to make TCR beta cDNA. Sequencing of TCR beta repertoires drew on sorted CD3+CD56+NKG2C+, CD3+CD56+NKG2C- and CD3+CD56-NKG2C+ T cells. HCMV specificity was not established for the expanded NKG2C+ T cell clones.

The receptor comes from a man aged 50 or older who received an inactivated influenza vaccine. V is TRBV7-9 and J is TRBJ2-2, with no clear D. Sequenced material: CD4+ T cells sorted from PBMCs, taken about 12 days after vaccination. The CDR3 loop is CASSLGAVHTGELFF. The CDR3 DNA reads as TGTGCCAGCAGCTTAGGGGCAGTTCACACCGGGGAGCTGTTTTTT. Full variable domain (missing parts from reference TRBV7-9 and TRBJ2-2): DTGVSQNPRHKITKRGQNVTFRCDPISEHNRLYWYRQTLGQGPEFLTYFQNEAQLEKSRLLSDRFSAERPKGSFSTLEIQRTEQGDSAMYLCASSLGAVHTGELFFGEGSRLTVL.